Each of the 9 T cell receptor beta chains below was sequenced from the same sample in a study of post-analysis software for immune sequencing data. Whole-study findings and limits: Roughly 5 TRBV segments occurring more often in patients than controls included TRBV5-6, TRBV5-1 and TRBV20-1.

Researchers reported that TCR beta cDNA libraries carried unique molecular identifiers. In TCRdb, the PCR reads were re-called with MiXCR into one record per CDR3 protein. The table lists roughly 400,000 distinct CDR3 sequences, 30% to 40% of them singletons. Antigen specificity for these receptors is unknown. The specimen sequenced was blood. These receptors originate from a girl aged 2 to 10 with multiple sclerosis.

This chain links TRBV5-1 with TRBJ2-5; 9 bases fit TRBD1. Germline values: CDR1 SGHRS, CDR2 YFSETQ. V lost 2 bases, J lost 1 base, and 3 bases stayed unmatched. This CDR3 is 15 amino acids long. The CDR3 is CASSFGQGRQETQYF. The DNA of the CDR3 is TGCGCCAGCAGCTTTGGACAGGGGCGCCAAGAGACCCAGTACTTC.

This clonotype was seen a few times. The chain joins TRBV29-1 to TRBJ1-2; the match to TRBD1 covers 10 bases. Trimming removed 7 bases from V and 6 bases from J; junction bases left unmatched: 8. CDR3 length equals 13 residues. CDR1 and CDR2 (germline): SQVTM, ANQGSEA. The CDR3 coding sequence is TGCAGCGGCCGGACAGGGGGAGGAGATGGCTACACCTTC. Translation gives CSGRTGGGDGYTF.

This chain connects TRBV5-1 to TRBJ2-3, with a weak D call TRBD1 (6 bases). The germline V and J ends were trimmed by 4 bases and 2 bases, with 14 bases remaining between them. Germline CDR1 is SGHRS and CDR2 is YFSETQ. The CDR3 totals 15 residues. CDR3 coding DNA: TGCGCCAGCAGCCTCGGACAGCCTAACACAGATACGCAGTATTTT. It codes for CASSLGQPNTDTQYF.

This clonotype turned up a few times. The chain uses TRBV10-3 and TRBJ2-7; D might be TRBD1 (6 bases). Trimming took off 10 bases at V and 2 bases at J, with 21 bases between the two ends. Germline V gene sequence: CDR1 ENHRY, CDR2 SYGVKD. The CDR3 covers 15 residues. The CDR3 DNA follows: TGTGCCACCGGCGACCGGGACACAAACACCTACGAGCAGTACTTC. Translating it yields CATGDRDTNTYEQYF.

With respect to this clonotype: This may be a read error: a much more frequent sequence differs by one nucleotide. This sequence joins TRBV12-5 and TRBJ1-5; D uncertain. CDR1 and CDR2 from the germline V gene are LGHNT and FRNRAP. Trimming took 2 bases from V and 9 from J, leaving 8 bases between them. The CDR3 totals 12 residues. CDR3 nucleotides: TGTGCTAGTGGTTTGTCAGGTCGGCCCCAGCATTTT. Residues: CASGLSGRPQHF.

This clonotype was observed a few times. CDR3 amino acids: CASSFRRGAAYNSPLHF. The CDR3 coding sequence is TGTGCCAGCAGTTTTAGGAGGGGCGCGGCCTATAATTCACCCCTCCACTTT. This chain connects TRBV28 to TRBJ1-6; possibly TRBD1 for D (5 bases). CDR3 size: 17 residues. The V gene lost 3 bases and the J gene lost 2 bases, with 14 bases spanning the gap. CDR1 is MDHEN, CDR2 SYDVKM, per germline.

Concerning this clonotype itself: This may stem from a read error, because a much larger clone lies one nucleotide away. The CDR3 here is CASSLGLADKGTQYF. The CDR3 coding sequence is TGTGCCAGCAGCCTCGGACTAGCAGATAAAGGGACCCAGTACTTC. The chain employs TRBV14 and TRBJ2-7; 8 bases are a match to TRBD2. The last part of the DNA fits TRBJ2-5 better; the J call may be wrong. Germline values: CDR1 SGHDN, CDR2 FVKESK. The CDR3 consists of 15 residues.

Worth noting for this clonotype: An end of the junction does not agree with germline; a read error may underlie this. The V and J genes are TRBV7-9 and TRBJ1-5, with a possible D match to TRBD1 (5 bases). Germline-derived CDR1 and CDR2 are SEHNR and FQNEAQ (reference sequence). The CDR3 covers 16 residues. As DNA, the CDR3 is TGTACCAGCAGCTTGGAAGTAGGGGTTGGCAATCAGCCCCAGCATTTT. This encodes CTSSLEVGVGNQPQHF. The full variable domain, with the rest looked up from reference TRBV7-9 and TRBJ1-5, is DTGVSQNPRHKITKRGQNVTFRCDPISEHNRLYWYRQTLGQGPEFLTYFQNEAQLEKSRLLSDRFSAERPKGSFSTLEIQRTEQGDSAMYLCTSSLEVGVGNQPQHFGDGTRLSIL.

Concerning this clonotype itself: The missing conserved phenylalanine or tryptophan at the end of this CDR3 makes a read error likely. The chain has TRBV6-6 and TRBJ2-5; D perhaps matches TRBD1 (6 bases). V lost 5 bases to trimming and J lost 0 bases, with 10 bases between them. This CDR3 comprises 14 residues. The germline V gene encodes CDR1 MNHNY and CDR2 SVGAGI (reference sequence). The CDR3 sequence: CASSPGQYQETQYV. Written as DNA, the CDR3 is TGTGCCAGCAGTCCCGGACAGTACCAAGAGACCCAGTACGTC.